This passage covers 24 T cell receptor beta chains from one sample sequenced in a study of T cell changes during pregnancy in multiple sclerosis. TCRdb's table, derived via immunoSEQ multiplex PCR, lists solely in-frame clones and lacks some. The sample lists approximately 60,000 clones; under 95% were seen once. The sequences come from CD8+ T cells from peripheral blood mononuclear cells, collected in the third trimester of pregnancy. Every receptor here comes from a female donor with multiple sclerosis, enrolled in a pregnancy study.

The chain links TRBV27 to TRBJ2-5; D tentatively fits TRBD1 or TRBD2 (5 bases each). The last part of the DNA fits TRBJ2-7 better; the J call may be wrong. The germline gives CDR1 MNHEY, CDR2 SMNVEV (reference sequence). The CDR3 totals 16 residues. CDR3 in DNA: TGTGCCAGCAGTCCCGGGACCCGCCAAGGGGACTACGAGCAGTACTTC. As protein: CASSPGTRQGDYEQYF.

This clone showed up just once. The V call is TRBV7-2, the J call TRBJ1-2, with 7 bases matching TRBD1. Germline V gives CDR1 SGHTA, CDR2 FQGNSA. The CDR3 has 14 residues. With V trimmed by 5 bases and J by 0 bases, 3 bases remained unmatched. The CDR3 is CASSQDRANYGYTF. CDR3 nucleotides: TGTGCCAGCAGCCAAGACAGGGCTAACTATGGCTACACCTTC.

The chain carries TRBV9 and TRBJ2-7; possibly TRBD1 for D (5 bases). V lost 3 bases and J 3 bases, leaving 16 bases between the germline ends. Germline V gives CDR1 SGDLS, CDR2 YYNGEE. The CDR3 totals 15 residues. This CDR3 is CASSASAGSGYEQYF. CDR3 DNA sequence: TGTGCCAGCAGCGCCAGCGCAGGGTCGGGCTACGAGCAGTACTTC.

There are a few counts of this clone. The rearrangement links TRBV6-6 to TRBJ2-2; maybe TRBD1 (6 bases). The germline CDR1 and CDR2 sequences are MNHNY and SVGAGI (reference sequence). V shed 7 bases and J shed 2 bases, with 11 bases lying between them. There are 14 residues in the CDR3. Here the CDR3 reads CASTIQGNTGELFF. CDR3 coding DNA: TGTGCCAGCACAATACAGGGTAACACCGGGGAGCTGTTTTTT.

The rearrangement links TRBV4-1 to TRBJ1-1; 8 nucleotides agree with TRBD1. Germline V gives CDR1 MGHRA, CDR2 YSYEKL. The CDR3 totals 14 residues. V shed 3 bases and J 6 bases; nucleotides not matched to a gene: 6. The CDR3, as DNA: TGCGCCAGCAGCCATCCGGACAGGGTACCTGAAGCTTTCTTT. Translated: CASSHPDRVPEAFF.

CDR3 nucleotide sequence: TGTGCCATCAGTCGGCTAGCGGGGGCCGCGAACACCGGGGAGCTGTTTTTT. Translation: CAISRLAGAANTGELFF. The chain combines TRBV10-3 with TRBJ2-2; 10 bases are shared with TRBD2. J lost 0 bases, V lost 5 bases, and 6 bases had no gene match. Germline V gene data show CDR1 as ENHRY and CDR2 as SYGVKD. This CDR3 has 17 amino acids.

This chain connects TRBV19 to TRBJ2-1; the match to TRBD2 covers 14 bases. The CDR3 is 16 residues long. CDR1 is LNHDA, CDR2 SQIVND, per germline (reference sequence). V trimming: 3 bases; J trimming: 7 bases; junction bases outside the gene matches: 5. CDR3 nucleotide sequence: TGTGCCAGTAGTATCCCGACTAGCGGGAGGGGGAATGAGCAGTTCTTC. It yields the protein CASSIPTSGRGNEQFF.

This clone was detected only once. This rearrangement joins TRBV11-2 to TRBJ2-4; D is ambiguous. The CDR3 extends over 14 amino acids. Trimming stripped 1 base from V and 5 bases from J, with 9 bases between. The germline gives CDR1 SGHAT, CDR2 FQNNGV. This CDR3 reads CASSLGGPQNIQYF. The CDR3 nucleotides read TGTGCCAGCAGCTTAGGAGGTCCCCAAAACATTCAGTACTTC.

The chain is built from TRBV13 and TRBJ1-1, with D unresolved. The CDR3 length is 13 residues. Germline CDR1 reads PRHDT; CDR2 reads FYEKMQ (reference sequence). The V gene lost 5 bases and the J gene lost 1 base, with 8 bases spanning the gap. The CDR3 is CASSPPGNTEAFF. The CDR3 region has the DNA TGTGCCAGCAGCCCACCGGGGAACACTGAAGCTTTCTTT.

The chain employs TRBV10-3 and TRBJ2-1; 9 bases line up with TRBD2. Germline trimming cut 6 bases from V and 4 bases from J; bases unmatched to any gene: 10. This CDR3 is 16 amino acids long. CDR1 is ENHRY and CDR2 is SYGVKD in the germline V gene. CDR3 region: CAISRHLAGTYNEQFF. As DNA, the CDR3 is TGTGCCATCAGCCGCCACCTAGCGGGAACATACAATGAGCAGTTCTTC.

The chain uses TRBV28 and TRBJ2-3, with 8 bases identical to TRBD1. Germline V gene data show CDR1 as MDHEN and CDR2 as SYDVKM. After removal of 7 bases from V and 1 base from J, the junction contained 7 bases not matched to a gene. This CDR3 contains 15 residues. CDR3 sequence reads: CASTMGQARTDTQYF. Written as DNA, the CDR3 is TGTGCCAGCACCATGGGACAGGCGCGCACAGATACGCAGTATTTT.

The rearrangement uses TRBV6-1 and TRBJ2-3, with a weak D call TRBD1 (7 bases). CDR3 length equals 17 residues. Germline V gene sequence: CDR1 MNHNS, CDR2 SASEGT. The V end was cut by 3 bases, the J end by 6 bases, with 22 bases between. The CDR3: CASSDLAGGRFRDTQYF. CDR3 bases: TGTGCCAGCAGTGACCTCGCAGGGGGGAGGTTCAGGGATACGCAGTATTTT.

This rearrangement joins TRBV5-4 to TRBJ2-3; TRBD2 agrees at 12 bases. Germline V lookup: CDR1 SGHNT, CDR2 YYREEE (reference sequence). The V gene end was trimmed by 4 bases and the J gene end by 0 bases; junction bases not matched to a gene: 3. CDR3 length: 16 amino acids. In nucleotides, the CDR3 is TGTGCCAGCAGCCGTCTAGCGGGGGGGAGCACAGATACGCAGTATTTT. The encoded protein is CASSRLAGGSTDTQYF.

Worth noting for this clone: The sample has other DNA sequences that encode this CDR3 too. CDR3 residues: CASSPGGSNQPQHF. CDR3 sequence (DNA): TGTGCCAGCAGTCCCGGAGGGAGCAATCAGCCCCAGCATTTT. The genes are TRBV27 and TRBJ1-5; no definite D call. V was cut by 5 bases and J by 1 base, with 9 bases left in between. The CDR3 sequence is 14 residues long. From germline, CDR1 is MNHEY and CDR2 SMNVEV (reference sequence).

The chain carries TRBV19 and TRBJ1-5, with D unresolved. Deletions cut 10 bases from V and 2 bases from J, with 15 bases between. In germline, CDR1 is LNHDA, CDR2 SQIVND (reference sequence). The CDR3 length is 14 residues. The CDR3 nucleotides read TGTGCCACCGCGTGGGGAGTAGGCAATCAGCCCCAGCATTTT. Its protein product is CATAWGVGNQPQHF.

This sequence joins TRBV7-2 and TRBJ2-7; the D gene is possibly TRBD1 (5 bases). Deletions cut 2 bases from V and 2 bases from J, with 19 bases between. Germline assignment: CDR1 SGHTA and CDR2 FQGNSA. This CDR3 region has 17 residues. CDR3 residues: CASSLMKGSWSPYEQYF. The CDR3 coding sequence is TGTGCCAGCAGCTTAATGAAGGGGTCGTGGAGTCCCTACGAGCAGTACTTC.

The genes are TRBV10-3 and TRBJ1-2, with TRBD1 identical over 9 bases. The CDR3 sequence is 15 residues long. V was clipped by 2 bases and J by 5 bases; unmatched bases: 6. Germline V gene lookup returns CDR1 ENHRY and CDR2 SYGVKD. The CDR3 sequence: CAISEPGQGSYGYTF. DNA for the CDR3: TGTGCCATCAGTGAGCCGGGACAGGGTTCTTATGGCTACACCTTC.

V gene TRBV6-5 combines with J gene TRBJ1-2; 7 bases match TRBD1. CDR3 length: 13 amino acids. J gave up 8 bases and V 4 bases, and 7 bases lay outside the gene matches. Germline V CDR1 and CDR2: MNHEY, SVGAGI. Here the CDR3 reads CASSSDRARGYTF. DNA of the CDR3: TGTGCCAGCAGTTCAGACAGGGCTAGGGGCTACACCTTC.

This chain uses TRBV27 with TRBJ2-1, with 10 bases fitting TRBD1. V lost 2 bases, J lost 5 bases, and 0 bases stayed unmatched. CDR3 length: 14 amino acids. The germline CDR1 and CDR2 sequences are MNHEY and SMNVEV (reference sequence). For the CDR3, the DNA is TGTGCCAGCAGTTTAGGGACAGGGGACAATGAGCAGTTCTTC. Amino acid sequence: CASSLGTGDNEQFF.

J is TRBJ2-3 and V is TRBV11-3, with TRBD2 matching 8 bases. Germline values: CDR1 SGHNT, CDR2 YENEEA. The V and J ends lost 4 bases and 8 bases, in that order; junction bases with no gene match: 11. The CDR3 has 15 amino acids. The CDR3 DNA reads as TGTGCCAGCAGCTCCCGGGAGGGGGATGGGGGTACGCAGTATTTT. Its protein is CASSSREGDGGTQYF. Full variable domain (rest looked up from reference TRBV11-3 and TRBJ2-3): EAGVVQSPRYKIIEKKQPVAFWCNPISGHNTLYWYLQNLGQGPELLIRYENEEAVDDSQLPKDRFSAERLKGVDSTLKIQPAELGDSAVYLCASSSREGDGGTQYFGPGTRLTVL.

This clone was seen only once. The gene calls are TRBV6-1 and TRBJ1-1, with TRBD1 identical over 7 bases. The J segment lost 4 bases and the V segment lost 5 bases, leaving 7 bases of the junction unmatched. The CDR3 has 14 amino acids. Looked up from germline, CDR1 is MNHNS and CDR2 is SASEGT. In DNA form, the CDR3 reads TGTGCCAGCAGTCACAGGGGACTGGGCACTGAAGCTTTCTTT. It codes for CASSHRGLGTEAFF.

The chain has TRBV9 and TRBJ1-2; the D is unclear. CDR3 size: 14 residues. Trimming took off 0 bases at V and 5 bases at J, with 11 bases between the two ends. Germline V gene lookup returns CDR1 SGDLS and CDR2 YYNGEE. The CDR3 protein is CASSVGARRYGYTF. In nucleotides, the CDR3 is TGTGCCAGCAGCGTAGGTGCCAGAAGATATGGCTACACCTTC. The full variable domain, completed using reference TRBV9 and TRBJ1-2, is DSGVTQTPKHLITATGQRVTLRCSPRSGDLSVYWYQQSLDQGLQFLIQYYNGEERAKGNILERFSAQQFPDLHSELNLSSLELGDSALYFCASSVGARRYGYTFGSGTRLTVV.

V usage is TRBV29-1 and J usage is TRBJ2-7; TRBD1 is a possible D gene (5 bases). Germline-derived CDR1 and CDR2 are SQVTM and ANQGSEA. V was trimmed by 2 bases and J by 4 bases, leaving 9 bases between them. The CDR3 is 12 amino acids. The CDR3 protein is CSVELAGYEQYF. In DNA form, the CDR3 reads TGCAGCGTTGAACTGGCAGGGTACGAGCAGTACTTC.

The chain combines TRBV15 with TRBJ2-3, with TRBD2 matching 8 bases. Germline values: CDR1 LNHNV, CDR2 YYDKDF (reference sequence). This CDR3 is built from 15 residues. With V trimmed by 4 bases and J by 7 bases, 10 bases remained unmatched. The CDR3 sequence: CATSKDSLAGNTQYF. The CDR3 DNA is TGTGCCACCAGCAAAGATAGTCTAGCGGGCAATACGCAGTATTTT.